One T cell receptor (beta chain) is described in this entry. The junction and the germline gene differ at one end; a read error may be behind it. The sample comes from a study of cytomegalovirus exposure and HLA in healthy donors. Primers included in the PCR were 60 Vbeta and 13 Jbeta primers. TCRdb's copy holds only in-frame clones and misses some; the assay was immunoSEQ multiplex PCR. The table lists 85,000 to 100,000 clones, roughly 80% of them singletons. The CDR3 contains 11 residues. The germline V gene has CDR1 DFQATT and CDR2 SNEGSKA (reference sequence). The sequenced sample was PBMCs. The chain combines TRBV20-1 with TRBJ1-2; tentatively, D is TRBD1 (5 bases). This sequence originates from a man in his fifties or sixties in good health and CMV-seropositive. CDR3 coding DNA: TGCAGTGCTAAGAATGGGCAGGGCACGCTCTTC. It is translated as CSAKNGQGTLF.